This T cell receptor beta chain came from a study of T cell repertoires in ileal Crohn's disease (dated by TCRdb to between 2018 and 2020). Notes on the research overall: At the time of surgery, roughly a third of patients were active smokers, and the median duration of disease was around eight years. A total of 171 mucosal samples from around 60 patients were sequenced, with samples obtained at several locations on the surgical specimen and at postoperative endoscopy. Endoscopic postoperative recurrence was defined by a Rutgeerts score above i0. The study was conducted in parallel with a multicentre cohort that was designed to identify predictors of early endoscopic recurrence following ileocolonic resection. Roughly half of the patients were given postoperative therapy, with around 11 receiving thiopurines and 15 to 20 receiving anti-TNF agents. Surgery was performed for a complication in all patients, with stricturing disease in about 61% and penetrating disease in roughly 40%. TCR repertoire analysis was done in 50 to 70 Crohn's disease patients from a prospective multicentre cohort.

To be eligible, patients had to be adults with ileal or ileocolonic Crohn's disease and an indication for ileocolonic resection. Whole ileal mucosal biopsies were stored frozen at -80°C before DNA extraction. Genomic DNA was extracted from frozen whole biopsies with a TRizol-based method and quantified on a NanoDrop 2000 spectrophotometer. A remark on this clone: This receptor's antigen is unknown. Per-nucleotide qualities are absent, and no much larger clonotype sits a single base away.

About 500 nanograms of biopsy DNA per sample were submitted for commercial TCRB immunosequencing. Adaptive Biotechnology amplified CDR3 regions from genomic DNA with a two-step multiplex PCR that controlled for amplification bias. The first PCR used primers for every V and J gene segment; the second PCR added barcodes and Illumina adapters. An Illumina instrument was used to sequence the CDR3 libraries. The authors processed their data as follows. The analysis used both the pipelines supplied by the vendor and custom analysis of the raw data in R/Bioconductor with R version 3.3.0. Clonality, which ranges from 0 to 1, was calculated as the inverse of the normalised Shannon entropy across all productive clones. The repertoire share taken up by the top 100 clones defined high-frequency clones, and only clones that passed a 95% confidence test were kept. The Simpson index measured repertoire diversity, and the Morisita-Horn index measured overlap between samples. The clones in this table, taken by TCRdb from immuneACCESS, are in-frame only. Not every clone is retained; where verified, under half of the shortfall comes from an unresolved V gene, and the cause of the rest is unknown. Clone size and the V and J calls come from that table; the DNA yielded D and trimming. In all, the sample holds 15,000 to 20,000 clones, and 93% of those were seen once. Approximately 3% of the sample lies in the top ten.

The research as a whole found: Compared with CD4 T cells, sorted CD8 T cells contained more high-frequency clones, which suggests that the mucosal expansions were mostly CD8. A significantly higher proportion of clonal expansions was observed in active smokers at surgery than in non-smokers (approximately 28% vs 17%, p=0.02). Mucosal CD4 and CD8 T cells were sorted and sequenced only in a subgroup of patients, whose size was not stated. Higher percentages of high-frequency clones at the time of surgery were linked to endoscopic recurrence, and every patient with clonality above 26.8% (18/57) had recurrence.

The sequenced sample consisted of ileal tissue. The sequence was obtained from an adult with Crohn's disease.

The DNA reads TGTGCCAGTAGTGCAAGTCCGGGTGAGGACAGGGGCAATCAGCCCCAGCATTTT. Translated, it reads CASSASPGEDRGNQPQHF. The sequence links TRBV19 to TRBJ1-5, with 8 bases in between that match TRBD1. Trimmed from V: 5 bases; trimmed from J: 2 bases; junction bases lacking a gene match: 14. The cysteine opens and the phenylalanine closes a CDR3 of 18 amino acids. The only DNA kept is the CDR3, 54 bases in frame from the first base. According to the germline V gene (reference sequence), CDR1 reads LNHDA and CDR2 reads SQIVND.